Each of the 4 T cell receptor beta chains below was sequenced from the same sample in a study of blood T cell repertoires in COVID-19. Clones were read by immunoSEQ multiplex PCR, and TCRdb kept only the in-frame ones, dropping some. The sample carries about 380,000 clones, 87% recorded once. Sequenced sample: PBMCs or T cells enriched from blood (not recorded which). Every receptor here comes from a man younger than 45 who had recovered from COVID-19.

The gene calls are TRBV6-2 or TRBV6-3 and TRBJ1-2; TRBD1 agrees at 7 bases. This CDR3 region has 14 residues. Germline CDR1 is MNHEY and CDR2 is SVGEGT. V gave up 0 bases and J gave up 9 bases; unmatched junction bases: 7. The CDR3 DNA sequence: TGTGCCAGCAGTTACTCGGTGAGGGGGCGAAGCTACACCTTC. Residues: CASSYSVRGRSYTF.

This clone was recorded only once. The chain employs TRBV7-8 and TRBJ2-7; 7 nucleotides line up with TRBD1. Germline CDR1 reads SGHVS; CDR2 reads FQNEAQ. The CDR3 spans 14 residues. Trimming took 7 bases from V and 1 from J; bases not matched to a gene: 7. CDR3 nucleotides: TGTGCCAGCACGACCGTGACAGGGTCCTACGAGCAGTACTTC. Translation gives CASTTVTGSYEQYF.

The chain employs TRBV20-1 and TRBJ2-3, with 7 bases fitting TRBD2. This CDR3 is 15 amino acids long. Germline lookup yields CDR1 DFQATT and CDR2 SNEGSKA (reference sequence). J was trimmed by 1 base and V by 3 bases; bases with no gene match: 7. The CDR3 region has the DNA TGCAGTGCTAGTTTGGCGGGGGTTGGCACAGATACGCAGTATTTT. Amino acid sequence: CSASLAGVGTDTQYF.

The rearrangement links TRBV7-9 to TRBJ1-3; D might be TRBD1 (6 bases). The germline V and J ends were trimmed by 4 bases and 3 bases, with 16 bases remaining between them. The V gene's germline CDR1 is SEHNR and CDR2 FQNEAQ (reference sequence). The CDR3 length is 16 residues. The CDR3 is CASSWVRGAHGNTIYF. CDR3 bases: TGTGCCAGCAGCTGGGTCCGGGGGGCGCATGGAAACACCATATATTTT.